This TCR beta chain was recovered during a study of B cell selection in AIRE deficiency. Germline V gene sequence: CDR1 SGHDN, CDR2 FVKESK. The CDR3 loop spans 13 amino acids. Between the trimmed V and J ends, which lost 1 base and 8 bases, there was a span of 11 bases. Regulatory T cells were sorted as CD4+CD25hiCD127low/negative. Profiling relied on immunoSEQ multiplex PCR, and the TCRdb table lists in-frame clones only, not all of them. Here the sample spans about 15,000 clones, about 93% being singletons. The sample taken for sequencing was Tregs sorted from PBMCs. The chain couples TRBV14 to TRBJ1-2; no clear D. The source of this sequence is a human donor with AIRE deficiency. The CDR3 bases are TGTGCCAGCAGCCAAGGGGGAAGCGGCGGCTACACCTTC. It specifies CASSQGGSGGYTF.